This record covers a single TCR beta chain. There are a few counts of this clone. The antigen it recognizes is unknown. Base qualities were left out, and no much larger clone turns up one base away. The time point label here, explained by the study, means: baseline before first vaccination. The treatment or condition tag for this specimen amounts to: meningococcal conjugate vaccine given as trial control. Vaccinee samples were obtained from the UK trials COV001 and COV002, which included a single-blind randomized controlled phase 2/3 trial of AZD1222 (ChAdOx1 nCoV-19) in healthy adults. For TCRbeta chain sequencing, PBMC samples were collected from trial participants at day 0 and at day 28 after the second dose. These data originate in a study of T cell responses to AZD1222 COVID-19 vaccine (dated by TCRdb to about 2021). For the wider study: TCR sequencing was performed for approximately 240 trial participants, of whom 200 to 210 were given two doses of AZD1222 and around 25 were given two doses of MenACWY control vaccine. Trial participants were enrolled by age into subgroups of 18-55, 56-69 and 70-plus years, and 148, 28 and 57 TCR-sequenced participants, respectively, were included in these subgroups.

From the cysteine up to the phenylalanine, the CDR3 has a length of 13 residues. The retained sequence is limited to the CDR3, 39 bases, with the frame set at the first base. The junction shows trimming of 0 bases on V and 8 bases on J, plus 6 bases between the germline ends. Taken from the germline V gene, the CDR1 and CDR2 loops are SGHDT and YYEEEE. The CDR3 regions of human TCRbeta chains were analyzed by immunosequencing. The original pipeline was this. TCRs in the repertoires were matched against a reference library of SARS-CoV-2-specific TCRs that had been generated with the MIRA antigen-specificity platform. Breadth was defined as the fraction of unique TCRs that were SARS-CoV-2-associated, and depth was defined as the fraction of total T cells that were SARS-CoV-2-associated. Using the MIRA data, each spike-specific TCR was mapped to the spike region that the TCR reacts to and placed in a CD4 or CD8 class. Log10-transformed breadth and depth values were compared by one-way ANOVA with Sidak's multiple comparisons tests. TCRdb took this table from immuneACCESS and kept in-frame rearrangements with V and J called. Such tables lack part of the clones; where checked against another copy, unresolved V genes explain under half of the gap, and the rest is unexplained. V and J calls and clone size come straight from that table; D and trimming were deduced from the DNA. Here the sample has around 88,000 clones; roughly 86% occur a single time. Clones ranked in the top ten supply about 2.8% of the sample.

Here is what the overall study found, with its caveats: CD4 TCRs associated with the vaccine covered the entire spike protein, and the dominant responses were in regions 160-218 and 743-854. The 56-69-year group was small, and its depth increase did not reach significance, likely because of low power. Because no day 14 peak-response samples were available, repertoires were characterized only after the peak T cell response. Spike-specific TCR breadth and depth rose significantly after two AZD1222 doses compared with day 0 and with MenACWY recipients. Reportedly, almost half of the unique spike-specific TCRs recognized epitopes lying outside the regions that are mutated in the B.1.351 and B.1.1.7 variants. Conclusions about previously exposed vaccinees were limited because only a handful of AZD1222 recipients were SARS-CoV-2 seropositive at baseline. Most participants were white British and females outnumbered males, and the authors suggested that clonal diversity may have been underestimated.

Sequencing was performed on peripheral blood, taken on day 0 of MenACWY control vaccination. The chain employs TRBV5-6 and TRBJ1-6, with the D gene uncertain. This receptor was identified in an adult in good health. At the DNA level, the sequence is TGTGCCAGCAGCTTGGCTCTGGATTCACCCCTCCACTTT. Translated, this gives CASSLALDSPLHF.